Below are 27 T cell receptor beta chains sequenced from a single sample in a study of blood T cell repertoires in COVID-19. Sequenced by immunoSEQ multiplex PCR; TCRdb stores in-frame clones only, minus some. This table holds about 150,000 clones, approximately 79% found once. The sample comprised PBMCs or T cells enriched from blood (not recorded which). The receptors come from a man aged 45-65 years who had recovered from COVID-19.

This sequence joins TRBV2 and TRBJ1-3, with D tentatively TRBD1 (5 bases). The CDR3 is made up of 14 amino acids. The germline V and J ends were trimmed by 6 bases and 4 bases, with 13 bases remaining between them. Germline lookup yields CDR1 SNHLY and CDR2 FYNNEI. CDR3 region: CASRFVGVGNTIYF. The CDR3 bases are TGTGCCAGCAGATTTGTAGGGGTCGGAAACACCATATATTTT. The full variable domain, with the rest looked up from reference TRBV2 and TRBJ1-3, is EPEVTQTPSHQVTQMGQEVILRCVPISNHLYFYWYRQILGQKVEFLVSFYNNEISEKSEIFDDQFSVERPDGSNFTLKIRSTKLEDSAMYFCASRFVGVGNTIYFGEGSWLTVV.

This clone appeared a single time. The V gene is TRBV7-8, the J gene TRBJ2-3; TRBD2 matches 11 bases. Germline V CDR1 and CDR2: SGHVS, FQNEAQ. The CDR3 loop spans 16 amino acids. V lost 5 bases to trimming and J lost 3 bases; unmatched junction nucleotides: 7. CDR3 region: CASSLLAGGRTDTQYF. As DNA, the CDR3 is TGTGCCAGCAGCCTATTAGCGGGGGGGCGGACAGATACGCAGTATTTT. Drawing the rest from reference TRBV7-8 and TRBJ2-3, the complete variable domain is GAGVSQSPRYKVAKRGQDVALRCDPISGHVSLFWYQQALGQGPEFLTYFQNEAQLDKSGLPSDRFFAERPEGSVSTLKIQRTQQEDSAVYLCASSLLAGGRTDTQYFGPGTRLTVL.

The gene calls are TRBV2 and TRBJ1-2; TRBD1 matches 8 bases. Germline CDR1 and CDR2: SNHLY and FYNNEI. V trimming: 1 base; J trimming: 8 bases; junction bases outside the gene matches: 6. There are 14 residues in the CDR3. The CDR3 bases are TGTGCCAGCAGTGAAGGGGGCAGGGGGCAAGGCTACACCTTC. Its protein is CASSEGGRGQGYTF.

V and J are TRBV7-9 and TRBJ1-6; no clear D. Germline CDR1 is SEHNR and CDR2 is FQNEAQ (reference sequence). The CDR3 contains 15 residues. The germline V and J ends were trimmed by 5 bases and 7 bases, with 15 bases remaining between them. This CDR3 is CASSNGLYGNSPLHF. The CDR3 nucleotides are TGTGCCAGCAGCAACGGACTTTATGGGAATTCACCCCTCCACTTT.

The V and J genes are TRBV4-1 and TRBJ2-5, with TRBD1 matching over 7 bases. V gave up 6 bases and J gave up 5 bases; unmatched junction bases: 6. The germline gives CDR1 MGHRA, CDR2 YSYEKL. The CDR3 spans 13 residues. The CDR3 DNA is TGCGCCAGCAGTCAGAGGGGGCCGGAGACCCAGTACTTC. Its translation: CASSQRGPETQYF.

The gene calls are TRBV4-2 and TRBJ1-3, with a tentative D call TRBD1 (5 bases). This CDR3 has 16 residues. Trimming stripped 1 base from V and 7 bases from J, with 17 bases between. The germline V gene encodes CDR1 LGHNA and CDR2 YNFKEQ. The CDR3 DNA sequence: TGTGCCAGCAGCCAAGTTTCCGTAGGGGATGGGAACACCATATATTTT. Translating it yields CASSQVSVGDGNTIYF.

This chain joins TRBV7-9 and TRBJ1-2; D is perhaps TRBD1 (5 bases). Germline loops: CDR1 SEHNR, CDR2 FQNEAQ (reference sequence). The ends were cut back, 5 bases at V and 8 bases at J, with 15 bases in the middle. The CDR3 has 13 amino acids. CDR3: CASSLQGFRGYTF. DNA of the CDR3: TGTGCCAGCAGCCTCCAGGGATTTCGCGGCTACACCTTC.

The chain joins TRBV5-6 to TRBJ2-1; 8 bases fit TRBD1. Germline V gene lookup returns CDR1 SGHDT and CDR2 YYEEEE. There are 15 residues in the CDR3. The J segment lost 4 bases and the V segment lost 3 bases, leaving 6 bases of the junction unmatched. The CDR3 here is CASSSQGAEYNEQFF. The CDR3 DNA sequence: TGTGCCAGCAGCTCTCAGGGGGCGGAGTACAATGAGCAGTTCTTC. Supplemented by reference TRBV5-6 and TRBJ2-1, the full variable domain reads DAGVTQSPTHLIKTRGQQVTLRCSPKSGHDTVSWYQQALGQGPQFIFQYYEEEERQRGNFPDRFSGHQFPNYSSELNVNALLLGDSALYLCASSSQGAEYNEQFFGPGTRLTVL.

The rearrangement uses TRBV11-3 and TRBJ2-7, with 10 bases identical to TRBD1. V lost 4 bases and J lost 5; bases outside the gene matches: 5. CDR3 length: 14 amino acids. The V gene's germline CDR1 is SGHNT and CDR2 YENEEA. The CDR3 region is CASSSGQGNHEQYF. The CDR3 nucleotides are TGTGCCAGCAGCTCGGGACAGGGGAACCACGAGCAGTACTTC.

This chain links TRBV7-9 with TRBJ1-1; maybe TRBD1 (5 bases). The ends were cut back, 4 bases at V and 0 bases at J, with 15 bases in the middle. This CDR3 has 16 residues. The germline V gene has CDR1 SEHNR and CDR2 FQNEAQ (reference sequence). The CDR3 nucleotides read TGTGCCAGCAGCTCCAGGGTGGGGCGGATGAACACTGAAGCTTTCTTT. Protein product: CASSSRVGRMNTEAFF.

CDR3 coding DNA: TGTGCCAGCAGTAAGGGGGACAGGGGGTCTGGAAACACCATATATTTT. It specifies CASSKGDRGSGNTIYF. The chain recombines TRBV27 with TRBJ1-3; TRBD1 matches at 11 bases. The CDR3 length is 16 residues. The germline gives CDR1 MNHEY, CDR2 SMNVEV (reference sequence). J was trimmed by 1 base and V by 5 bases; bases with no gene match: 4.

This rearrangement joins TRBV9 to TRBJ1-6; 10 bases agree with TRBD1. Unmatched junction bases numbered 5, after V lost 2 bases and J lost 9 bases. CDR3 length: 15 amino acids. Germline lookup yields CDR1 SGDLS and CDR2 YYNGEE. The CDR3 here is CASSVRDRGFSPLHF. The CDR3 DNA reads TGTGCCAGCAGCGTTAGGGACAGGGGTTTTTCACCCCTCCACTTT.

The V gene is TRBV6-5, the J gene TRBJ1-1, with TRBD1 as a possible D gene (5 bases). V lost 5 bases and J lost 4, with 11 bases in between. Germline CDR1 MNHEY, CDR2 SVGAGI. The CDR3 has 13 residues. CDR3 loop: CASSPFGGTEAFF. For the CDR3, the DNA is TGTGCCAGCAGTCCTTTCGGGGGCACTGAAGCTTTCTTT.

This rearrangement joins TRBV10-1 to TRBJ1-6, with D perhaps TRBD1 (5 bases). V was shortened by 3 bases and J by 0 bases, with 27 bases between the two germline ends. CDR1 WNHNN and CDR2 SYGVQD come from the germline V gene (reference sequence). CDR3 length: 22 residues. CDR3 nucleotide sequence: TGCGCCAGCAGTGACCGCCCCGACAGCCCCCAGAATCCAAGCTCCTATAATTCACCCCTCCACTTT. This sequence encodes CASSDRPDSPQNPSSYNSPLHF.

The chain combines TRBV6-6 with TRBJ2-1; D not certain. Germline lookup yields CDR1 MNHNY and CDR2 SVGAGI (reference sequence). The V end lost 11 bases, the J end lost 8 bases, and 13 bases lay between the germline ends. The CDR3 contains 11 residues. The CDR3 is CACGLQYEQFF. CDR3 nucleotide sequence: TGTGCCTGCGGCCTCCAGTATGAGCAGTTCTTC.

This clone occurred a few times. This chain's CDR3 is CARSLHKNTEAFF. CDR3 nucleotides: TGTGCCAGAAGCCTCCACAAGAACACTGAAGCTTTCTTT. The chain uses TRBV7-5 and TRBJ1-1; the listed D gene, TRBD1, was not tested against the DNA. TRBV7-5 is a known pseudogene. CDR3 length: 13 residues.

The rearrangement joins TRBV5-1 to TRBJ2-3; D unclear. Looked up from germline, CDR1 is SGHRS and CDR2 is YFSETQ. V was trimmed by 0 bases and J by 0 bases, leaving 8 bases between them. This CDR3 is 15 amino acids long. CDR3 in amino acids: CASSLAGTSTDTQYF. The CDR3 DNA is TGCGCCAGCAGCTTGGCAGGTACTAGCACAGATACGCAGTATTTT.

The J gene is TRBJ2-1, the V gene TRBV12-3 or TRBV12-4, with 9 nucleotides matching TRBD2. J was trimmed by 12 bases and V by 6 bases; bases with no gene match: 9. This CDR3 has 13 residues. In DNA, the CDR3 is TGTGCCAGCAGAGGACTAGCGCAATTGGGGCAGTTCTTC. As protein: CASRGLAQLGQFF.

This sequence joins TRBV19 and TRBJ1-4, with TRBD1 as a possible D gene (6 bases). Germline CDR1 is LNHDA and CDR2 is SQIVND (reference sequence). The V gene lost 5 bases and the J gene lost 7 bases, with 14 bases spanning the gap. The CDR3 totals 14 residues. CDR3 sequence: CASSDRRGAEKLFF. The DNA of the CDR3 is TGTGCCAGTAGTGACCGCAGGGGAGCTGAAAAACTGTTTTTT.

In the case of this clone: The junction shows a germline mismatch at one end, possibly a read error. The J gene is TRBJ1-2, the V gene TRBV27; tentative D call: TRBD1 (5 bases). CDR3 size: 14 residues. The V gene's germline CDR1 is MNHEY and CDR2 SMNVEV (reference sequence). Here the CDR3 DNA reads TGTGCCAGCACCGCCTCCTGGGGCCGAGAGACGATGCACTTC. The encoded protein is CASTASWGRETMHF.

The CDR3 here is CASSIGYNGAGYGYTF. The CDR3 DNA reads TGTGCCAGTAGTATCGGATATAACGGGGCGGGGTATGGCTACACCTTC. The chain recombines TRBV19 with TRBJ1-2; the D gene is possibly TRBD1 (5 bases). The germline V and J ends were trimmed by 3 bases and 5 bases, with 19 bases remaining between them. Germline V gene lookup returns CDR1 LNHDA and CDR2 SQIVND (reference sequence). This CDR3 region has 16 residues.

The CDR3 loop reads CASTLQNTGIGELFF. The CDR3 DNA sequence: TGTGCCAGCACATTACAAAACACAGGGATTGGGGAGCTGTTTTTT. The rearrangement links TRBV5-6 to TRBJ2-2; TRBD1 is a possible D gene (6 bases). CDR3 size: 15 residues. Germline V CDR1 and CDR2: SGHDT, YYEEEE. V was cut by 6 bases and J by 8 bases, with 20 bases left in between.

This chain links TRBV3-1 (or the pseudogene TRBV3-2) with TRBJ1-2; 11 nucleotides agree with TRBD1. The CDR3 is 15 residues long. CDR1 LGHDT and CDR2 YNNKEL come from the germline V gene (reference sequence). J was trimmed by 8 bases and V by 10 bases; bases with no gene match: 15. CDR3 protein: CATSTVGQGARGYTF. CDR3 in DNA: TGTGCCACCTCGACGGTAGGACAGGGGGCGAGGGGCTACACCTTC.

The chain has TRBV7-9 and TRBJ1-4; D gene unclear. V lost 1 base and J lost 5, with 8 bases in between. This CDR3 is built from 14 residues. Per germline, CDR1 SEHNR and CDR2 FQNEAQ (reference sequence). CDR3 in amino acids: CASSLGGFNEKLFF. Written as DNA, the CDR3 is TGTGCCAGCAGCTTAGGCGGCTTCAATGAAAAACTGTTTTTT.

This chain links TRBV7-2 with TRBJ2-2; possible D gene TRBD1, 5 bases. The CDR3 contains 14 residues. Per the germline V gene, CDR1 is SGHTA and CDR2 is FQGNSA. V lost 2 bases, J lost 1 base, and 5 bases lay in between. CDR3 residues: CASSLQGNTGELFF. The CDR3 bases are TGTGCCAGCAGCTTACAGGGGAACACCGGGGAGCTGTTTTTT.

The J gene is TRBJ2-2, the V gene TRBV6-4, with D unresolved. This CDR3 spans 13 amino acids. Looked up from germline, CDR1 is MRHNA and CDR2 is SNTAGT. With 5 bases removed from V and 1 base from J, the gap between germline ends came to 5 bases. The DNA for the CDR3 is TGTGCCAGCAGTTCCCAGAACACCGGGGAGCTGTTTTTT. Residues: CASSSQNTGELFF.

This rearrangement joins TRBV11-2 to TRBJ2-6, with 9 bases aligning to TRBD1. The germline gives CDR1 SGHAT, CDR2 FQNNGV. CDR3 length equals 18 residues. The J segment lost 2 bases and the V segment lost 3 bases, leaving 8 bases of the junction unmatched. DNA for the CDR3: TGTGCCAGCAGCTTCCGGGACAGGGATCGACCTGGGGCCAACGTCCTGACTTTC. Its translation is CASSFRDRDRPGANVLTF.